The rows below give T cell receptor beta chains drawn from one sample of a study of blood T cell repertoires in COVID-19. Only in-frame clones appear in the TCRdb table, and some are missing; sequencing was by immunoSEQ multiplex PCR. The data contain fewer than 350,000 clones, around 90% of them seen just once; the ten biggest clones take up around 6.8%. Input material: peripheral blood. All receptors come from a woman aged 25 to 39 with COVID-19, enrolled during active disease. Both conserved end residues are part of each CDR3. A D gene is named only where the DNA matches it firmly. The size field is filled for only some rows; it gives once, few, many or a size class.

length	size	D	J	V	DNA	CDR3
15	NA	TRBD1	TRBJ2-5	TRBV9	TGTGCCAGCAGCGCCCAGGGGGCGTTTGGAGAGACCCAGTACTTC	CASSAQGAFGETQYF
16	NA	TRBD1	TRBJ2-1	TRBV5-1	TGCGCCAGCAGCTCTGGGACAGGGGGATACGGCGATGAGCAGTTCTTC	CASSSGTGGYGDEQFF
14	few	NA	TRBJ1-2	TRBV5-6	TGTGCCAGCAGCTTGTGGCAGGGAATCTATGGCTACACCTTC	CASSLWQGIYGYTF
15	NA	NA	TRBJ2-7	TRBV5-1	TGCGCCAGCAGCTTGTATGCCGGGAGTTCCTACGAGCAGTACTTC	CASSLYAGSSYEQYF
14	NA	TRBD2	TRBJ2-7	TRBV15	TGTGCCACCAGCACCCTAGCGGGAGTCGTCGAGCAGTACTTC	CATSTLAGVVEQYF
16	NA	NA	TRBJ2-5	TRBV5-1	TGCGCCAGCAGCTTCGAGACTGGACTTCCCCAAGAGACCCAGTACTTC	CASSFETGLPQETQYF
15	once	TRBD1	TRBJ1-5	TRBV5-1	TGCGCCAGCAGCTTGGGGGGGACAGGCGGACAGCCCCAGCATTTT	CASSLGGTGGQPQHF
17	NA	NA	TRBJ1-5	TRBV2	TGTGCCAGCAGTTCTACTTCGGGTTTGGTAATCAATCAGCCCCAGCATTTT	CASSSTSGLVINQPQHF
16	NA	NA	TRBJ2-5	TRBV7-3	TGTGCCAGCAGTCACCGCCCGGGACAAGAACAAGAGACCCAGTACTTC	CASSHRPGQEQETQYF
15	NA	TRBD2	TRBJ2-1	TRBV4-1	TGCGCCAGCAAGCCGGGGATAGCGGGAGGGTATGAGCAGTTCTTC	CASKPGIAGGYEQFF